This T cell receptor beta chain was retrieved from a study of T cells in Graves' hyperthyroidism and ophthalmopathy. Study-level information: At initial diagnosis, before any treatment had begun, peripheral blood was obtained. Study observations and caveats: Expanded thyroid clonotypes (above 0.001) were mostly also found in blood.

J was trimmed by 7 bases and V by 5 bases; bases with no gene match: 12. The CDR3 has 16 amino acids. The germline gives CDR1 SGHNT, CDR2 YENEEA. This clonotype showed up many times. Its antigen is as yet unknown. What was amplified from RNA transcripts were TCR beta CDR3 regions. The primer set for the first-round RT-PCR of the TCR CDR3 was HTBI. From the multiplex PCR reads, TCRdb called clonotypes with MiXCR, one entry per CDR3 protein. The sample yields more than 300,000 distinct CDR3 sequences, roughly 15% seen once. This sequence was found in a woman aged 25 to 39 with Graves' ophthalmopathy. The sequencing input was blood. The chain employs TRBV11-3 and TRBJ1-4; the match to TRBD1 covers 8 bases. The CDR3 region is CASSITSRTGTEKLFF. CDR3 coding DNA: TGTGCCAGCAGCATCACAAGCCGGACAGGGACTGAAAAACTGTTTTTT.